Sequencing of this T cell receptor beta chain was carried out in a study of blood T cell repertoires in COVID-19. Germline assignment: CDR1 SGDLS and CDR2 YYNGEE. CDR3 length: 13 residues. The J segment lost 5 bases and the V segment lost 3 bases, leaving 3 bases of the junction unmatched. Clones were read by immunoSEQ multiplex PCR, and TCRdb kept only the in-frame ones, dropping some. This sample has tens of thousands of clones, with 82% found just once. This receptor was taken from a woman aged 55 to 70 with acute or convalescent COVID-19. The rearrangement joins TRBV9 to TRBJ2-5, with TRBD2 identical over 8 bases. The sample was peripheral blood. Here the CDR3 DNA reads TGTGCCAGCAGCGGCGGGGGGCGGGAGACCCAGTACTTC. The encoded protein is CASSGGGRETQYF.